The source of this TCR beta chain is a study of blood T cells in healthy people across ages. A few counts support this clonotype. Germline CDR1 is MDHEN and CDR2 is SYDVKM. The CDR3 runs to 15 residues. V was pared by 6 bases and J by 4 bases, with 18 bases between. With a J-beta primer mix and a sample-barcoded 5' primer, a second PCR ran 7 to 11 cycles. TCRdb analysed the 5' RACE reads with MiXCR anew, one entry per CDR3 protein. Here the sample spans approximately 1.5 million distinct CDR3 sequences, less than 45% being singletons. This chain uses TRBV28 with TRBJ1-1; D is perhaps TRBD1 (6 bases). The sequencing input was blood. This TCR was sampled from a woman aged 18-35 years in good health. As DNA, the CDR3 is TGTGCCAGCAGCAATAAACAGGGCAGGGGCACTGAAGCTTTCTTT. Translating it yields CASSNKQGRGTEAFF.